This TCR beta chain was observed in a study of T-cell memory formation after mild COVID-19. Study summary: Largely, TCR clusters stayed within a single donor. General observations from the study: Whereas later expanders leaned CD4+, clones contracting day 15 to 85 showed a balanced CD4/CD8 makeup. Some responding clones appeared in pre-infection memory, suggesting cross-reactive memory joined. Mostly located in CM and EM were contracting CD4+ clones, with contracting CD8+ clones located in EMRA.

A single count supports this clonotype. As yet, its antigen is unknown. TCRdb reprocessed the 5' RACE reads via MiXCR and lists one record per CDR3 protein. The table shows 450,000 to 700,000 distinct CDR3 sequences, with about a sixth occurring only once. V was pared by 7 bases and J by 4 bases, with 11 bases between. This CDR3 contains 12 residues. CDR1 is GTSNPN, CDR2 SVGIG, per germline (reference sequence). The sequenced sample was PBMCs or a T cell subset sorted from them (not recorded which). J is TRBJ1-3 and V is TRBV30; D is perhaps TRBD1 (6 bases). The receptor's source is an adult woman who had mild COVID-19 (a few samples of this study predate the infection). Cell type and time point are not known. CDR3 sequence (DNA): TGTGCCTCGGACAGATACGGAAACACCATATATTTT. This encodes CASDRYGNTIYF.